This paragraph covers one TCR beta chain sequence. The antigen remains undetermined. Data came from immunoSEQ multiplex PCR; TCRdb stores just in-frame clones and leaves some out. The repertoire holds roughly 100,000 clones, with 90% as singletons. The sample is drawn from a study of OX40 agonist ivuxolimab in advanced cancers. Turning to the study itself: Of mixed ages from about 23 to 90 and averaging approximately 60 years, the group was roughly 85% male. Study-wide results and limits: People who partly responded at 0.1-3.0 mg/kg had some of the least clonal expansion seen.

The V gene lost 1 base and the J gene lost 6 bases, with 16 bases spanning the gap. The CDR3 covers 16 residues. CDR1 is SGHTA, CDR2 FQGNSA, per germline. Patients were excluded for autoimmune disease history or systemic immunosuppression. The chain joins TRBV7-2 to TRBJ2-1; D is uncertain. This clonotype was obtained from an adult with an advanced solid tumor such as melanoma, head and neck, liver or kidney cancer. The sequences come from CD4+ or CD8+ T cells sorted from blood, collected in a trial of the OX40 agonist ivuxolimab. The CDR3 loop reads CASSLDLVGKGNEQFF. Here the CDR3 DNA reads TGTGCCAGCAGCTTAGACCTAGTAGGTAAAGGCAATGAGCAGTTCTTC.